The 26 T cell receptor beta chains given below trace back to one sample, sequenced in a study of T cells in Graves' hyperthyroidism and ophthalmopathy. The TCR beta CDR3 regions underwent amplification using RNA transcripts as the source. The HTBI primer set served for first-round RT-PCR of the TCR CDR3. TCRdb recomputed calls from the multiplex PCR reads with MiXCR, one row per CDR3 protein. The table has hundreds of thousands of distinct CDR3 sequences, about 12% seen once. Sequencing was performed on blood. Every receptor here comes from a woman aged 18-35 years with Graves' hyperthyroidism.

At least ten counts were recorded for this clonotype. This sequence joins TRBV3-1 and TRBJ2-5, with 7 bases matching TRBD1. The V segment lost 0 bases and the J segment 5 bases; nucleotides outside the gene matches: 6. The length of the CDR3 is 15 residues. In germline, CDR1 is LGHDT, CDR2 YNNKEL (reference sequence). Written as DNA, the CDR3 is TGTGCCAGCAGCCAAGAAGGAACAGGGGCTGAGACCCAGTACTTC. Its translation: CASSQEGTGAETQYF.

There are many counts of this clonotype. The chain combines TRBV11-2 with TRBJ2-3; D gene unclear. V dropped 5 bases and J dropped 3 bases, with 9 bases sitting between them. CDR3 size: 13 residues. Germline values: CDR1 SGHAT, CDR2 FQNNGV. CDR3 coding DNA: TGTGCCAGCAGCGTGGACCTTACAGATACGCAGTATTTT. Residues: CASSVDLTDTQYF.

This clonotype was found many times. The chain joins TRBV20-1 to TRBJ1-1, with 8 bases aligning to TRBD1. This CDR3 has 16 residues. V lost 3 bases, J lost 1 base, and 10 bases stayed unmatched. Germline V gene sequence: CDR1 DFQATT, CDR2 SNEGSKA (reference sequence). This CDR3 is CSASPDRGGGNTEAFF. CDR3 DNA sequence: TGCAGTGCTAGTCCTGACAGGGGAGGTGGGAACACTGAAGCTTTCTTT.

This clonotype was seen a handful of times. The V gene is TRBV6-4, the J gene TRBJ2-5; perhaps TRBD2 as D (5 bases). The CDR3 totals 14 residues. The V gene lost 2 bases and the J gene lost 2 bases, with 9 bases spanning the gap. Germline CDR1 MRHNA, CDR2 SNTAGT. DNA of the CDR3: TGTGCCAGCAGTGACCAACCGGGGCAAGAGACCCAGTACTTC. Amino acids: CASSDQPGQETQYF.

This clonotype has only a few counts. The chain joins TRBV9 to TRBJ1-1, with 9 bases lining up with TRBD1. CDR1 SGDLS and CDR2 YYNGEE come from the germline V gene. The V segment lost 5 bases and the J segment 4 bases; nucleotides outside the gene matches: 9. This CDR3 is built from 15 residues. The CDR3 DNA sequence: TGTGCCAGCAGGGAGGGGACAGGGTTTGGCACTGAAGCTTTCTTT. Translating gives CASREGTGFGTEAFF.

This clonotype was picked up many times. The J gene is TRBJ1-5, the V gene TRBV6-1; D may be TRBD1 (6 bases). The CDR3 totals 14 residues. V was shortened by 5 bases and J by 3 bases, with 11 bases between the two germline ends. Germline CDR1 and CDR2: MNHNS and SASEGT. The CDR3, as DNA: TGTGCCAGCAGTTACGGACAGAACAATCAGCCCCAGCATTTT. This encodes CASSYGQNNQPQHF.

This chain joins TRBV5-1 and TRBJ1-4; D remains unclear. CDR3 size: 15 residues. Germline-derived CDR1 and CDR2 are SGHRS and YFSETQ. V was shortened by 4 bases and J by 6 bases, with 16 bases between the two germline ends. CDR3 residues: CASSKSDGFHEKLFF. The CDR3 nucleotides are TGCGCCAGCAGCAAGTCGGACGGATTTCATGAAAAACTGTTTTTT.

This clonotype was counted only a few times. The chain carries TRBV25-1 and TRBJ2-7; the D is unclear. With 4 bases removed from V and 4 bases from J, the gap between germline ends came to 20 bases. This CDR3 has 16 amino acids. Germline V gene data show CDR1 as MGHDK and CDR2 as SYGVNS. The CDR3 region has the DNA TGTGCCAGCAGTGCAGGACCTTCGAATTTAGGTTACGAGCAGTACTTC. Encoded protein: CASSAGPSNLGYEQYF.

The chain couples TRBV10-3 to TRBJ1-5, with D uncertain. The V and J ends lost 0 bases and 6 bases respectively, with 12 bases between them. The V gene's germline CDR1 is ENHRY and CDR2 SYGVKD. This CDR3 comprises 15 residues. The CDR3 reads CAISESKGDGQPQHF. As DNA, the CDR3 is TGTGCCATCAGTGAGTCGAAGGGAGACGGTCAGCCCCAGCATTTT.

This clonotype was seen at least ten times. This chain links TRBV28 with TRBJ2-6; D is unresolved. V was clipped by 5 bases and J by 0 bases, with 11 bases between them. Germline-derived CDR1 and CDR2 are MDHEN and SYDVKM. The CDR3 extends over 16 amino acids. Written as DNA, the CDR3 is TGTGCCAGCAGTCCGATTGGAACCTCTGGGGCCAACGTCCTGACTTTC. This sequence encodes CASSPIGTSGANVLTF.

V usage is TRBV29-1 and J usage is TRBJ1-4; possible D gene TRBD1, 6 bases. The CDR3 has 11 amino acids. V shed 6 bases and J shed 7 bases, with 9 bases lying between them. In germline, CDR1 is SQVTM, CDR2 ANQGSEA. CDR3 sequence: CSVWTVEKLFF. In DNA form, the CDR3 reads TGCAGCGTGTGGACAGTTGAAAAACTGTTTTTT.

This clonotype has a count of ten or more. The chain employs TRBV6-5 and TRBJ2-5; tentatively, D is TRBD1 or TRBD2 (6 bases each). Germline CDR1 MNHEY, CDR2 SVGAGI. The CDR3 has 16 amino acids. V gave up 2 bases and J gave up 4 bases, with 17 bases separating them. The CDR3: CASSYNSRGRVETQYF. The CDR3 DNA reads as TGTGCCAGCAGTTACAATAGTCGGGGGCGCGTAGAGACCCAGTACTTC.

The CDR3 region is CASSPTGRQETQYF. Written as DNA, the CDR3 is TGTGCCAGCAGCCCGACTGGCCGGCAAGAGACCCAGTACTTC. J is TRBJ2-5 and V is TRBV7-2; no clear D gene. This CDR3 comprises 14 residues. The germline gives CDR1 SGHTA, CDR2 FQGNSA. V shed 5 bases and J shed 2 bases, with 12 bases lying between them.

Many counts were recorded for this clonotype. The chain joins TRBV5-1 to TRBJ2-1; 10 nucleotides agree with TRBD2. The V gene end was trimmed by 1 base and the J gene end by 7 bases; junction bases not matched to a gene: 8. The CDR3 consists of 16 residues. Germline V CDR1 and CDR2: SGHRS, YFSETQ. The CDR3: CASSLSLAGAGNEQFF. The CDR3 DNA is TGCGCCAGCAGCTTGTCCCTAGCGGGAGCGGGTAATGAGCAGTTCTTC. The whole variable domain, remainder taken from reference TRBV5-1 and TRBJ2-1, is KAGVTQTPRYLIKTRGQQVTLSCSPISGHRSVSWYQQTPGQGLQFLFEYFSETQRNKGNFPGRFSGRQFSNSRSEMNVSTLELGDSALYLCASSLSLAGAGNEQFFGPGTRLTVL.

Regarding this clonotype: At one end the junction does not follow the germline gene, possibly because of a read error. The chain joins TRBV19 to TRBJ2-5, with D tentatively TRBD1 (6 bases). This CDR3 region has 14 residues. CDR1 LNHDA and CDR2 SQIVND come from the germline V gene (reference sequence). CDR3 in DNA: TGTGCCAGCAAAGGACAGTCTAACCAAGAGACCCAGCACTTC. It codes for CASKGQSNQETQHF.

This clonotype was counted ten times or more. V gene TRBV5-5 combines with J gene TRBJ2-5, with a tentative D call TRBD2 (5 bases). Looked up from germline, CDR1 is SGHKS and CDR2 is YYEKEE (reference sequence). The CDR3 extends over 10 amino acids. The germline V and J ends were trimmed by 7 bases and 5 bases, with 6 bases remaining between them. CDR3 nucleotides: TGTGCCAGCGGCGGGGAGACCCAGTACTTC. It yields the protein CASGGETQYF.

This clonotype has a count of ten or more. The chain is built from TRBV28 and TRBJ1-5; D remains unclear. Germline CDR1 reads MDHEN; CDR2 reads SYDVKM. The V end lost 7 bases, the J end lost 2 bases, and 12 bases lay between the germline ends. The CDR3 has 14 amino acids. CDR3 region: CASNGGSGNQPQHF. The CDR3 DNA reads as TGTGCCAGCAATGGCGGTTCGGGCAATCAGCCCCAGCATTTT.

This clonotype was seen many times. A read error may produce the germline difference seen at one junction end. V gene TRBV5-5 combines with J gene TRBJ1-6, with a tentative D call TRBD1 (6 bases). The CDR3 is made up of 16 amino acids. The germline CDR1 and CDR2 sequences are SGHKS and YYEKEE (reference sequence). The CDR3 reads CASSLQGPPYSSPLHF. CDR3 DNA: TGTGCCAGCAGCTTGCAGGGGCCCCCCTATAGTTCACCCCTCCACTTT.

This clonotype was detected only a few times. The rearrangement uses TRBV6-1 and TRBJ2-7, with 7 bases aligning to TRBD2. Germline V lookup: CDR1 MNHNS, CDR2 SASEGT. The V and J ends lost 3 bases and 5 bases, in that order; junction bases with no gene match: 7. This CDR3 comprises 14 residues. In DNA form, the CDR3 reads TGTGCCAGCAGTGATGGGGCGGGAGATGACGAGCAGTACTTC. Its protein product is CASSDGAGDDEQYF.

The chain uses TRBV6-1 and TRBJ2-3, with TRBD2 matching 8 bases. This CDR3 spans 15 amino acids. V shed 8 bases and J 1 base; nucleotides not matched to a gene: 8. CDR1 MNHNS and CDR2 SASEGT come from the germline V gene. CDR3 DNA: TGTGCCAGCCGTCCGGGAGGGGCGGGCACAGATACGCAGTATTTT. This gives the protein CASRPGGAGTDTQYF.

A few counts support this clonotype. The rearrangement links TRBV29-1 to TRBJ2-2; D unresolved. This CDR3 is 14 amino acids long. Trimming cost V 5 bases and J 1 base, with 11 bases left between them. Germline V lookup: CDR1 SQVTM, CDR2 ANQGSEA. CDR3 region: CSVPAPVNTGELFF. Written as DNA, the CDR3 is TGCAGCGTTCCGGCCCCGGTGAACACCGGGGAGCTGTTTTTT.

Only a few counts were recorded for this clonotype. The CDR3 nucleotides are TGTGCCATCGGACAGGGGGCTAACTATGGCTACACCTTC. Amino acids: CAIGQGANYGYTF. This chain connects TRBV10-3 to TRBJ1-2; 10 bases match TRBD1. The CDR3 runs to 13 residues. Losses at the gene ends were 8 bases for V and 0 bases for J; bases not matched to a gene: 0. The V gene's germline CDR1 is ENHRY and CDR2 SYGVKD.

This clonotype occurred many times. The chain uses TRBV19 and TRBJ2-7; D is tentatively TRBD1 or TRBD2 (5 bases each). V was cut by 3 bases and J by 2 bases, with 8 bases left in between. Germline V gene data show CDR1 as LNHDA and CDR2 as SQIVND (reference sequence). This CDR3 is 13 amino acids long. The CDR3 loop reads CASSIEGPYEQYF. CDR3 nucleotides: TGTGCCAGTAGTATTGAGGGACCCTACGAGCAGTACTTC. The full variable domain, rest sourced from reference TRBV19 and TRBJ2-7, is DGGITQSPKYLFRKEGQNVTLSCEQNLNHDAMYWYRQDPGQGLRLIYYSQIVNDFQKGDIAEGYSVSREKKESFPLTVTSAQKNPTAFYLCASSIEGPYEQYFGPGTRLTVT.

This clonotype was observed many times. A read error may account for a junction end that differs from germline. The CDR3 nucleotides are TGTGCCAGCAGCTTGAAAGGGGCCTCCCACGAGCAGTACTTC. Encoded protein: CASSLKGASHEQYF. V is TRBV7-2 and J is TRBJ2-7; the D gene is possibly TRBD1 (5 bases). Per the germline V gene, CDR1 is SGHTA and CDR2 is FQGNSA. The CDR3 contains 14 residues.

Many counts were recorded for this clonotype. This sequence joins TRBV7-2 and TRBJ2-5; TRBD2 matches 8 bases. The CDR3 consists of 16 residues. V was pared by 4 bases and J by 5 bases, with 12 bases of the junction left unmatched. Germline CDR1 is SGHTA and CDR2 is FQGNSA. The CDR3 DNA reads TGTGCCAGCAGCTCAATAGCGGGGCCGCCTAGTGAGACCCAGTACTTC. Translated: CASSSIAGPPSETQYF.

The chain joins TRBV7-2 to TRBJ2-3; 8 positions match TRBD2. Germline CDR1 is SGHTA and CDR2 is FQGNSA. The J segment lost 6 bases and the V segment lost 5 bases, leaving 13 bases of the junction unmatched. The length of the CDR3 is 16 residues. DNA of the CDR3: TGTGCCAGCAGCCGCAGCGGGGGCCCACTCAGGGATACGCAGTATTTT. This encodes CASSRSGGPLRDTQYF.